This paragraph reports one T cell receptor beta chain. Its antigen is as yet unknown. The CDR3 spans 12 residues. Germline CDR1 MNHNS, CDR2 SASEGT. UMIs bearing a 6-nucleotide sample barcode were added through template switching. Reanalyzing the 5' RACE reads, TCRdb keeps one entry per CDR3 protein, without DNA. Here the sample table reports approximately 390,000 distinct CDR3 sequences. The data belong to a study of monozygotic twins with inflammatory bowel disease. Overall study findings and caveats: The inverse Simpson measure of TCRbeta diversity was lower in IBD patients than in healthy co-twins.

The specimen sequenced was blood. This TCR derives from a human donor with ulcerative colitis or Crohn's disease, or a healthy co-twin of an affected twin (not recorded which). The chain uses TRBV6-1 and TRBJ2-1; with no DNA, the TCRdb D assignment of TRBD1 cannot be verified. The CDR3 is CASRGKYNEQFF.